This TCR beta chain emerged from a study of spatial heterogeneity in lung cancer. Time point noted: sample taken at primary tumor resection. Unsorted samples of tumor, nontumor lung or frozen PBMC had their whole RNA sequenced. The germline gives CDR1 MDHEN, CDR2 SYDVKM. V gave up 10 bases and J gave up 0 bases, with 26 bases separating them. The CDR3 consists of 18 residues. TCRdb reanalysed the 5' RACE reads using MiXCR and keeps one entry per CDR3 protein. This table has tens of thousands of distinct CDR3 sequences, about 12% appearing once. The origin of this receptor is a male donor with early-stage non-small cell lung cancer. This sequence joins TRBV28 and TRBJ2-3; D might be TRBD1 (5 bases). This sample comprised PBMCs, obtained at surgery. The CDR3 coding sequence is TGTGCCACCTTTTGGACAAGAGAAAAGTTCATTAGCACAGATACGCAGTATTTT. Translating it yields CATFWTREKFISTDTQYF. The entire variable domain, with the rest obtained from reference TRBV28 and TRBJ2-3, is as follows: DVKVTQSSRYLVKRTGEKVFLECVQDMDHENMFWYRQDPGLGLRLIYFSYDVKMKEKGDIPEGYSVSREKKERFSLILESASTNQTSMYLCATFWTREKFISTDTQYFGPGTRLTVL.